This entry lists 32 T cell receptor beta chains sequenced from one sample in a study of regulatory T cells in long-lasting Graves disease. With iRepertoire HTBI primers and Arm-PCR of CDR3 regions, TCR beta libraries were built. TCRdb redid the calling of the multiplex PCR reads with MiXCR, one entry per CDR3 protein. The sample has some 450,000 distinct CDR3 sequences, about 17% seen once. Regarding time point: newly diagnosed GD, antithyroid drugs for less than 3 months. PBMC-derived RNA was used for the TCR library. This sample also belongs to another study, concerning T cells in Graves' hyperthyroidism and ophthalmopathy.

This sample comprised peripheral blood mononuclear cells (PBMCs), obtained at new diagnosis, from a patient treated with antithyroid drugs. These receptors were obtained from a woman aged 30 to 39 with Graves disease.

This clonotype was recorded many times. This chain links TRBV30 with TRBJ2-5, with 10 bases identical to TRBD1. The CDR3 loop spans 13 amino acids. V lost 5 bases and J lost 4; bases outside the gene matches: 4. Looked up from germline, CDR1 is GTSNPN and CDR2 is SVGIG (reference sequence). Written as DNA, the CDR3 is TGTGCCTGGGACAGGGGGCGCCGAGAGACCCAGTACTTC. Encoded protein: CAWDRGRRETQYF. Full variable domain (rest looked up from reference TRBV30 and TRBJ2-5): SQTIHQWPATLVQPVGSPLSLECTVEGTSNPNLYWYRQAAGRGLQLLFYSVGIGQISSEVPQNLSASRPQDRQFILSSKKLLLSDSGFYLCAWDRGRRETQYFGPGTRLLVL.

This clonotype was picked up many times. The chain is built from TRBV20-1 and TRBJ2-4; D unresolved. The CDR3 loop spans 12 amino acids. Trimming took off 2 bases at V and 2 bases at J, with 4 bases between the two ends. Germline V gene data show CDR1 as DFQATT and CDR2 as SNEGSKA (reference sequence). The CDR3 reads CSARLSKNIQYF. Here the CDR3 DNA reads TGCAGTGCTAGACTTTCCAAAAACATTCAGTACTTC.

This clonotype showed up many times. The rearrangement joins TRBV7-8 to TRBJ1-1; TRBD1 might be the D (5 bases). CDR3 length: 16 residues. The V end lost 1 base, the J end lost 6 bases, and 18 bases lay between the germline ends. Germline V gene sequence: CDR1 SGHVS, CDR2 FQNEAQ. The CDR3 bases are TGTGCCAGCAGCTTAGTGGGGGACTCGATAAGTGCTGAAGCTTTCTTT. The encoded protein is CASSLVGDSISAEAFF.

Many counts were recorded for this clonotype. The rearrangement joins TRBV15 to TRBJ1-1; no reliable D call. This CDR3 comprises 14 residues. Germline CDR1 LNHNV, CDR2 YYDKDF (reference sequence). Trimming took 3 bases from V and 3 from J, leaving 11 bases between them. CDR3 DNA sequence: TGTGCCACCAGCAGGACCAAGAGAGACACTGAAGCTTTCTTT. Translation: CATSRTKRDTEAFF.

This clonotype was detected ten times or more. The chain uses TRBV3-1 and TRBJ1-5; no clear D gene. CDR1 is LGHDT and CDR2 is YNNKEL in the germline V gene (reference sequence). Trimming removed 0 bases from V and 7 bases from J, with 13 bases in between. The CDR3 contains 15 residues. The CDR3 protein is CASSQEGKGRQPQHF. CDR3 coding DNA: TGTGCCAGCAGCCAAGAAGGAAAGGGCCGGCAGCCCCAGCATTTT. The full variable domain, completed using reference TRBV3-1 and TRBJ1-5, is DTAVSQTPKYLVTQMGNDKSIKCEQNLGHDTMYWYKQDSKKFLKIMFSYNNKELIINETVPNRFSPKSPDKAHLNLHINSLELGDSAVYFCASSQEGKGRQPQHFGDGTRLSIL.

The V gene is TRBV5-5, the J gene TRBJ2-1, with 7 bases lining up with TRBD2. V trimming: 6 bases; J trimming: 10 bases; junction bases outside the gene matches: 13. CDR3 length: 14 residues. Germline loops: CDR1 SGHKS, CDR2 YYEKEE (reference sequence). The CDR3, as DNA: TGTGCCAGCACTCCGACTAGCCTATCTGGAGAGCAGTTCTTC. Translating gives CASTPTSLSGEQFF. The whole variable domain, filled in from reference TRBV5-5 and TRBJ2-1, reads DAGVTQSPTHLIKTRGQQVTLRCSPISGHKSVSWYQQVLGQGPQFIFQYYEKEERGRGNFPDRFSARQFPNYSSELNVNALLLGDSALYLCASTPTSLSGEQFFGPGTRLTVL.

This clonotype was seen more than once but under ten times. The rearrangement links TRBV6-2 or TRBV6-3 to TRBJ1-6, with D tentatively TRBD1 (5 bases). Germline V gives CDR1 MNHEY, CDR2 SVGEGT. The CDR3 has 15 residues. V was trimmed by 5 bases and J by 12 bases, leaving 20 bases between them. As DNA, the CDR3 is TGTGCCAGCAGTGAAGGCCGGCTCTGGGGGGAACCCCTCCACTTT. It translates to CASSEGRLWGEPLHF.

Note on this clonotype: This likely came from a read error, as a far larger clone is one base away. The V call is TRBV27, the J call TRBJ1-2; TRBD1 aligns across 7 bases. The germline V gene encodes CDR1 MNHEY and CDR2 SMNVEV (reference sequence). CDR3 length: 14 residues. V lost 4 bases, J lost 8 bases, and 10 bases stayed unmatched. The CDR3 bases are TGTGCCAGCAGTTCCCTGGACAGGAGTGCCGGCTACACCTTC. This encodes CASSSLDRSAGYTF.

This clonotype showed up many times. The genes are TRBV28 and TRBJ2-7; D possibly uses TRBD1 or TRBD2 (5 bases each). This CDR3 is 13 amino acids long. From germline, CDR1 is MDHEN and CDR2 SYDVKM. Trimming took off 6 bases at V and 6 bases at J, with 15 bases between the two ends. CDR3 in amino acids: CASSLTLGGEQYF. For the CDR3, the DNA is TGTGCCAGCAGCCTCACCCTTGGGGGCGAGCAGTACTTC.

This clonotype was seen at least ten times. The chain joins TRBV3-1 to TRBJ2-4; 11 nucleotides align to TRBD2. The CDR3 is made up of 18 amino acids. Unmatched junction bases numbered 9, after V lost 1 base and J lost 4 bases. Germline CDR1 LGHDT, CDR2 YNNKEL (reference sequence). The CDR3 coding sequence is TGTGCCAGCAGCCAAGCCCTCCCCCGGACTAGCGGGAAAAACATTCAGTACTTC. It translates to CASSQALPRTSGKNIQYF.

This clonotype was found many times. The rearrangement uses TRBV11-3 and TRBJ1-1; the D gene is possibly TRBD1 (5 bases). This CDR3 spans 14 amino acids. Trimming shortened V by 5 bases and J by 1 base, and 11 bases separated the two germline ends. Germline V CDR1 and CDR2: SGHNT, YENEEA. CDR3 in DNA: TGTGCCAGCAGCCCTGGGGCAGCGAACACTGAAGCTTTCTTT. Encoded protein: CASSPGAANTEAFF.

As to this clonotype: This could be a read error, since a much larger clone is one nucleotide away. Since the CDR3 does not end with the conserved phenylalanine or tryptophan, this likely comes from a read error. This rearrangement joins TRBV6-1 to TRBJ1-4; TRBD1 is a possible D gene (6 bases). This CDR3 is built from 12 residues. Germline CDR1 is MNHNS and CDR2 is SASEGT. The V end was cut by 6 bases, the J end by 7 bases, with 9 bases between. The CDR3 sequence: CASRQGSEKLFL. The CDR3 region has the DNA TGTGCCAGCAGACAGGGTAGTGAAAAACTGTTTCTT.

In regard to this clonotype: This clone may be a read error of a much larger clone one base away. This chain connects TRBV7-2 to TRBJ2-1, with unresolved D. The CDR3 has 12 amino acids. The germline gives CDR1 SGHTA, CDR2 FQGNSA. The CDR3 region has the DNA TGTGTCAGCAGCCAACAGATGAGTGAGCAGTTCTTC. The encoded protein is CVSSQQMSEQFF.

This clonotype was recorded many times. The V and J genes are TRBV28 and TRBJ2-7, with 9 bases lining up with TRBD1. J gave up 2 bases and V 6 bases, and 8 bases lay outside the gene matches. Germline CDR1 and CDR2: MDHEN and SYDVKM. The CDR3 is 15 residues long. Here the CDR3 DNA reads TGTGCCAGCAGGGGGACAGGGATACCGGCCTACGAGCAGTACTTC. As protein: CASRGTGIPAYEQYF.

The gene calls are TRBV5-8 and TRBJ2-1; 7 bases map to TRBD1. Germline V gives CDR1 SGHTS, CDR2 YDEGEE. J lost 0 bases, V lost 4 bases, and 7 bases had no gene match. The CDR3 contains 16 residues. CDR3 sequence reads: CASSGIRGSSYNEQFF. In nucleotides, the CDR3 is TGTGCCAGCAGCGGGATCAGGGGGAGCTCCTACAATGAGCAGTTCTTC.

V gene TRBV4-1 combines with J gene TRBJ2-3; the D gene is possibly TRBD2 (6 bases). V was trimmed by 2 bases and J by 4 bases, leaving 13 bases between them. This CDR3 spans 15 amino acids. The germline V gene has CDR1 MGHRA and CDR2 YSYEKL. This chain's CDR3 is CASSQSGLRADTQYF. CDR3 in DNA: TGCGCCAGCAGCCAATCCGGACTAAGGGCAGATACGCAGTATTTT.

A note on this clonotype: A much larger clone lies a single base off, so this may be a read error. A read error is likely, as this CDR3 ends without the conserved phenylalanine or tryptophan. The gene calls are TRBV4-3 and TRBJ2-1; D not resolved. V was cut by 2 bases and J by 8 bases, with 10 bases left in between. The CDR3 has 13 residues. Germline CDR1 and CDR2: LGHNA and YSLEER. CDR3 amino acids: CASSQTEPHEQFS. CDR3 DNA: TGCGCCAGCAGCCAAACAGAGCCCCATGAGCAGTTCTCC.

This clonotype was seen repeatedly, ten times or more. The rearrangement uses TRBV6-2 or TRBV6-3 and TRBJ1-2; TRBD1 aligns across 7 bases. CDR3 length equals 13 residues. After removal of 4 bases from V and 5 bases from J, the junction contained 4 bases not matched to a gene. CDR1 and CDR2 (germline): MNHEY, SVGEGT. CDR3 protein: CASSSRDRYGYTF. The CDR3 DNA follows: TGTGCCAGCAGTTCCCGGGACAGATATGGCTACACCTTC.

This clonotype was counted at least ten times. The chain uses TRBV7-2 and TRBJ2-1, with D tentatively TRBD2 (6 bases). Trimming left V 5 bases short and J 3 bases short, with 11 bases between. The CDR3 extends over 14 amino acids. Germline CDR1 is SGHTA and CDR2 is FQGNSA. The chain's CDR3 is CASSALADYNEQFF. The CDR3 DNA is TGTGCCAGCAGCGCCTTAGCGGACTACAATGAGCAGTTCTTC.

This clonotype occurred many times. V gene TRBV14 combines with J gene TRBJ2-1; the match to TRBD1 covers 8 bases. The CDR3 has 16 residues. The germline gives CDR1 SGHDN, CDR2 FVKESK. V was clipped by 4 bases and J by 4 bases; unmatched bases: 9. The CDR3 is CASSRKSGQVYNEQFF. CDR3 sequence (DNA): TGTGCCAGCAGCCGGAAATCGGGACAGGTATACAATGAGCAGTTCTTC.

Only a few counts were recorded for this clonotype. The chain employs TRBV12-3 or TRBV12-4 and TRBJ2-1; the match to TRBD2 covers 15 bases. The J segment lost 7 bases and the V segment lost 8 bases, leaving 18 bases of the junction unmatched. The CDR3 is 19 amino acids. This CDR3 reads CASGAQSGTSGGRANEQFF. CDR3 DNA: TGTGCCAGCGGGGCTCAATCCGGGACTAGCGGGGGGCGCGCAAATGAGCAGTTCTTC.

Ten or more counts support this clonotype. In DNA, the CDR3 is TGTGCCAGCAGTTTGAAGCTAGCGGCCCCTTCAGATACGCAGTATTTT. This sequence encodes CASSLKLAAPSDTQYF. J is TRBJ2-3 and V is TRBV12-3 or TRBV12-4; 7 bases map to TRBD2. The CDR3 extends over 16 amino acids. With V trimmed by 3 bases and J by 4 bases, 10 bases remained unmatched.

This clonotype was seen a few times. The chain joins TRBV20-1 to TRBJ2-5; 13 bases fit TRBD2. Germline-derived CDR1 and CDR2 are DFQATT and SNEGSKA (reference sequence). The CDR3 sequence is 16 residues long. The V gene end was trimmed by 6 bases and the J gene end by 3 bases; junction bases not matched to a gene: 10. CDR3 in amino acids: CSAAPLLAGGEETQYF. The CDR3 DNA follows: TGCAGTGCGGCACCTCTACTAGCGGGAGGGGAAGAGACCCAGTACTTC.

V usage is TRBV14 and J usage is TRBJ2-1; D possibly uses TRBD1 or TRBD2 (5 bases each). This CDR3 is built from 15 residues. Per the germline V gene, CDR1 is SGHDN and CDR2 is FVKESK. The V end lost 4 bases, the J end lost 0 bases, and 10 bases lay between the germline ends. The CDR3 sequence is CASSRKGSSYNEQFF. The CDR3, as DNA: TGTGCCAGCAGCCGTAAGGGGAGCTCCTACAATGAGCAGTTCTTC.

In this sample, this clonotype turned up many times. V gene TRBV18 combines with J gene TRBJ2-7; the D gene is possibly TRBD2 (6 bases). CDR3 size: 13 residues. CDR1 KGHSH and CDR2 LQKENI come from the germline V gene. V was cut by 5 bases and J by 7 bases, with 15 bases left in between. CDR3 DNA sequence: TGTGCCAGCTCAACCGGGGGACCGGGGGAGCAGTACTTC. Residues: CASSTGGPGEQYF.

This clonotype was found many times. This chain links TRBV6-2 or TRBV6-3 with TRBJ2-5; 10 positions agree with TRBD1. Germline CDR1 MNHEY, CDR2 SVGEGT. CDR3 length equals 15 residues. Trimming removed 5 bases from V and 1 base from J; junction bases left unmatched: 4. CDR3 sequence reads: CASSGTGASQETQYF. The CDR3 DNA reads as TGTGCCAGCAGTGGGACAGGGGCCAGCCAAGAGACCCAGTACTTC.

This clonotype was detected many times. The chain employs TRBV6-2 or TRBV6-3 and TRBJ2-5; D is undetermined. This CDR3 comprises 13 residues. Germline CDR1 and CDR2: MNHEY and SVGEGT. The germline V and J ends were trimmed by 5 bases and 0 bases, with 7 bases remaining between them. CDR3 sequence reads: CASSEINQETQYF. The DNA for the CDR3 is TGTGCCAGCAGTGAAATAAACCAAGAGACCCAGTACTTC.

The table lists this clonotype with a few counts. The rearrangement uses TRBV5-1 and TRBJ1-2; possibly TRBD1 for D (5 bases). The CDR3 is made up of 14 amino acids. Germline V lookup: CDR1 SGHRS, CDR2 YFSETQ. V was shortened by 6 bases and J by 3 bases, with 15 bases between the two germline ends. CDR3 sequence reads: CASTPGGVDYGYTF. The CDR3 DNA sequence: TGCGCCAGCACCCCAGGAGGGGTCGACTATGGCTACACCTTC. The entire variable domain, with the rest obtained from reference TRBV5-1 and TRBJ1-2, is as follows: KAGVTQTPRYLIKTRGQQVTLSCSPISGHRSVSWYQQTPGQGLQFLFEYFSETQRNKGNFPGRFSGRQFSNSRSEMNVSTLELGDSALYLCASTPGGVDYGYTFGSGTRLTVV.

The table lists this clonotype with many counts. The chain couples TRBV19 to TRBJ1-1; tentative D call: TRBD1 (5 bases). Trimming removed 6 bases at V and 0 bases at J, with 11 bases between. The CDR3 extends over 14 amino acids. CDR1 is LNHDA and CDR2 is SQIVND in the germline V gene (reference sequence). The CDR3 reads CASRPGHMNTEAFF. Here the CDR3 DNA reads TGTGCCAGTAGGCCCGGACACATGAACACTGAAGCTTTCTTT.

This clonotype came up many times. The chain couples TRBV12-3 or TRBV12-4 to TRBJ2-1; TRBD2 is a possible D gene (5 bases). V was trimmed by 0 bases and J by 7 bases, leaving 10 bases between them. CDR3 length equals 14 residues. This CDR3 is CASSLAGEWNEQFF. The CDR3 coding sequence is TGTGCCAGCAGTTTAGCGGGAGAGTGGAATGAGCAGTTCTTC.

Concerning this clonotype: It may be a read error: a sequence one base away is much more abundant. This chain connects TRBV5-1 to TRBJ2-2, with a tentative D call TRBD2 (6 bases). CDR1 and CDR2 from the germline V gene are SGHRS and YFSETQ. The CDR3 has 13 residues. For the CDR3, the DNA is TGCGCCAGCAGCGGCGGGACTGACGGGGAGCGGTTTTTT. Its protein is CASSGGTDGERFF.

This clonotype showed up many times. The chain employs TRBV11-2 and TRBJ2-1, with 11 bases that match TRBD2. Germline CDR1 is SGHAT and CDR2 is FQNNGV. This CDR3 is built from 17 residues. Trimming removed 5 bases from V and 3 bases from J; junction bases left unmatched: 9. The CDR3 loop is CASSPLTSGTLYNEQFF. The CDR3 DNA reads TGTGCCAGCAGCCCGCTGACTAGCGGGACCCTCTACAATGAGCAGTTCTTC. The full variable domain, completed using reference TRBV11-2 and TRBJ2-1, is EAGVAQSPRYKIIEKRQSVAFWCNPISGHATLYWYQQILGQGPKLLIQFQNNGVVDDSQLPKDRFSAERLKGVDSTLKIQPAKLEDSAVYLCASSPLTSGTLYNEQFFGPGTRLTVL.